A single sample gave rise to the 24 T cell receptor beta chains below, sequenced in a study of glioma-infiltrating T cells. Using RNA template, CDR3s of TCR alpha and beta were amplified with iRepertoire arm-PCR. Each CDR3 protein is one row after TCRdb ran MiXCR on the multiplex PCR reads. The table records over 130,000 distinct CDR3 sequences, about two fifths of them present only once. Sequenced input: glioma tissue, nonneoplastic brain tissue, or PBMCs (not recorded which). These receptors all stem from a human donor with low-grade glioma or glioblastoma, undergoing nonglioma brain surgery, or in good health (not recorded which).

This chain joins TRBV6-1 and TRBJ1-6, with 7 bases identical to TRBD1. Germline loops: CDR1 MNHNS, CDR2 SASEGT. V trimming: 6 bases; J trimming: 5 bases; junction bases outside the gene matches: 4. The CDR3 is 14 amino acids. DNA for the CDR3: TGTGCCAGCAGGCGGGACAGCGATAATTCACCCCTCCACTTT. This encodes CASRRDSDNSPLHF.

The chain is built from TRBV7-2 and TRBJ2-1; a weak D match, TRBD2 (6 bases). The CDR3 runs 13 residues. Trimming took off 4 bases at V and 7 bases at J, with 11 bases between the two ends. Germline V CDR1 and CDR2: SGHTA, FQGNSA. CDR3 residues: CASSWGTVNEQFF. Written as DNA, the CDR3 is TGTGCCAGCAGCTGGGGGACTGTTAATGAGCAGTTCTTC.

The chain combines TRBV28 with TRBJ2-5; D possibly corresponds to TRBD1 (6 bases). The germline CDR1 and CDR2 sequences are MDHEN and SYDVKM. Deletions cut 5 bases from V and 1 base from J, with 14 bases between. CDR3 size: 15 residues. The CDR3 region is CASSTGQPPQETQYF. The CDR3 DNA is TGTGCCAGCAGTACAGGACAGCCTCCCCAAGAGACCCAGTACTTC.

For the CDR3, the DNA is TGTGCCAGCAGCTTAGGGCAGACCCACTATGGCTACACCTTC. Protein product: CASSLGQTHYGYTF. The genes are TRBV7-4 and TRBJ1-2; D remains unclear. Trimming left V 1 base short and J 3 bases short, with 9 bases between. Germline lookup yields CDR1 SGHVT and CDR2 SQSDAQ. The CDR3 runs 14 residues.

Only a few counts were recorded for this clonotype. The V gene is TRBV4-2, the J gene TRBJ2-3, with 7 bases fitting TRBD2. Germline CDR1 is LGHNA and CDR2 is YNFKEQ. This CDR3 region has 16 residues. Trimming took 0 bases from V and 3 from J; bases not matched to a gene: 6. The CDR3 DNA reads as TGTGCCAGCAGCCAAGACCTTCTGGGGGGGACAGATACGCAGTATTTT. As protein: CASSQDLLGGTDTQYF.

V and J are TRBV20-1 and TRBJ2-3; 7 bases are shared with TRBD2. This CDR3 spans 15 amino acids. V lost 1 base to trimming and J lost 3 bases; unmatched junction nucleotides: 7. Germline V gene data show CDR1 as DFQATT and CDR2 as SNEGSKA (reference sequence). The CDR3 DNA follows: TGCAGTGCTAGAGTTCGCGGGAGTGGAACAGATACGCAGTATTTT. Translation gives CSARVRGSGTDTQYF.

The chain has TRBV9 and TRBJ2-1; D is possibly TRBD2 (5 bases). The CDR3 length is 15 residues. CDR1 and CDR2 from the germline V gene are SGDLS and YYNGEE. V lost 6 bases and J lost 8, with 21 bases in between. In DNA, the CDR3 is TGTGCCAGCACTCGTAGCCCCGGACTGTACGATGAGCAGTTCTTC. The encoded protein is CASTRSPGLYDEQFF.

The chain recombines TRBV20-1 with TRBJ1-1; 7 bases fit TRBD1. V lost 1 base to trimming and J lost 5 bases; unmatched junction nucleotides: 4. Germline V gene data show CDR1 as DFQATT and CDR2 as SNEGSKA (reference sequence). The CDR3 consists of 13 residues. This CDR3 reads CSARGTGETEAFF. The CDR3 DNA reads as TGCAGTGCTAGAGGAACAGGGGAAACTGAAGCTTTCTTT.

J is TRBJ1-5 and V is TRBV12-3 or TRBV12-4; a possible D gene is TRBD1 (5 bases). The CDR3 is 15 amino acids. The V end lost 0 bases, the J end lost 8 bases, and 14 bases lay between the germline ends. The CDR3 loop reads CASSLAQGGGKPQHF. CDR3 DNA: TGTGCCAGCAGTTTAGCGCAGGGCGGTGGTAAGCCCCAGCATTTT.

This clonotype was seen a handful of times. The rearrangement links TRBV7-2 to TRBJ2-1; 7 bases agree with TRBD1. Trimming at V came to 5 bases and at J to 8 bases, leaving 18 bases not matched to a gene. The germline V gene encodes CDR1 SGHTA and CDR2 FQGNSA. This CDR3 comprises 17 residues. CDR3 nucleotide sequence: TGTGCCAGCAGCCTCGGACAGGCGTCTACCTGGGGCGATGAGCAGTTCTTC. Protein sequence: CASSLGQASTWGDEQFF.

As to this clonotype: Sequence at one end of the junction differs from germline and may be a read error. The rearrangement joins TRBV6-2 or TRBV6-3 to TRBJ2-2; 7 bases line up with TRBD2. The germline V gene has CDR1 MNHEY and CDR2 SVGEGT. There are 14 residues in the CDR3. DNA for the CDR3: TGCGCCAGCAGTGGGAGGGAGAACACCGGGGAGCTGTTTTTT. Residues: CASSGRENTGELFF.

The chain has TRBV6-5 and TRBJ1-2; TRBD1 matches at 11 bases. From germline, CDR1 is MNHEY and CDR2 SVGAGI. The ends lost 4 bases at V and 6 bases at J; junction bases unmatched: 10. There are 16 residues in the CDR3. The CDR3 nucleotides are TGTGCCAGCAGTTCGGCCCGGACAGGGGGCGCCGATGGCTACACCTTC. It codes for CASSSARTGGADGYTF.

This chain joins TRBV3-1 and TRBJ1-4, with 7 nucleotides matching TRBD1. The germline V gene encodes CDR1 LGHDT and CDR2 YNNKEL (reference sequence). The ends lost 5 bases at V and 3 bases at J; junction bases unmatched: 3. The CDR3 runs 14 residues. The CDR3 here is CASSGGGPNEKLFF. CDR3 sequence (DNA): TGTGCCAGCAGCGGAGGGGGCCCTAATGAAAAACTGTTTTTT.

This chain joins TRBV19 and TRBJ2-6, with a possible D match to TRBD2 (6 bases). CDR3 length: 18 amino acids. V lost 5 bases and J lost 0, with 17 bases in between. Looked up from germline, CDR1 is LNHDA and CDR2 is SQIVND (reference sequence). The chain's CDR3 is CASSESGLAFSGANVLTF. DNA of the CDR3: TGTGCCAGTAGTGAATCGGGACTTGCATTCTCTGGGGCCAACGTCCTGACTTTC.

The chain uses TRBV7-9 and TRBJ2-7; D is undetermined. Germline loops: CDR1 SEHNR, CDR2 FQNEAQ (reference sequence). CDR3 length: 12 residues. Trimming left V 2 bases short and J 5 bases short, with 7 bases between. CDR3 protein: CASSLNSDEQYF. CDR3 DNA sequence: TGTGCCAGCAGCTTAAACTCTGACGAGCAGTACTTC. Complete variable domain (other parts from reference TRBV7-9 and TRBJ2-7): DTGVSQNPRHKITKRGQNVTFRCDPISEHNRLYWYRQTLGQGPEFLTYFQNEAQLEKSRLLSDRFSAERPKGSFSTLEIQRTEQGDSAMYLCASSLNSDEQYFGPGTRLTVT.

A word on this clonotype: This clone may be a read error of a much larger clone one base away. The CDR3 end shows no conserved phenylalanine or tryptophan, and so a read error is likely. This chain joins TRBV6-2 or TRBV6-3 and TRBJ2-5; 7 bases agree with TRBD2. Germline V lookup: CDR1 MNHEY, CDR2 SVGEGT. J lost 4 bases, V lost 6 bases, and 5 bases had no gene match. This CDR3 has 13 residues. Here the CDR3 reads CASSHGEGETQYS. CDR3 DNA: TGTGCCAGCAGCCACGGGGAGGGAGAGACCCAGTACTCC.

V and J are TRBV6-1 and TRBJ1-2; tentative D call: TRBD1 (5 bases). The germline CDR1 and CDR2 sequences are MNHNS and SASEGT. CDR3 length: 13 amino acids. V was pared by 5 bases and J by 4 bases, with 11 bases between. CDR3 region: CASSTRDGYGYTF. The CDR3 nucleotides are TGTGCCAGCAGTACCCGGGACGGCTATGGCTACACCTTC.

This chain uses TRBV10-3 with TRBJ1-1, with 11 bases aligning to TRBD1. Trimming cost V 5 bases and J 6 bases; bases outside gene matches: 8. CDR3 size: 15 residues. CDR1 is ENHRY, CDR2 SYGVKD, per germline. The DNA for the CDR3 is TGTGCCATCAGTCAGGGACAGGGGGTAGTATCTGAAGCTTTCTTT. It translates to CAISQGQGVVSEAFF.

This clonotype occurred a few times. CDR3 nucleotide sequence: TGTGCCAGCAGTTTTGGGACAGGGGGCGCAGATACGCAGTATTTT. Translation gives CASSFGTGGADTQYF. This chain connects TRBV28 to TRBJ2-3; TRBD1 matches at 12 bases. V shed 3 bases, J shed 4 bases, and the junction held 2 bases outside the gene matches. This CDR3 region has 15 residues. CDR1 and CDR2 from the germline V gene are MDHEN and SYDVKM.

This clonotype was detected many times. This chain uses TRBV27 with TRBJ2-5, with D unresolved. The germline gives CDR1 MNHEY, CDR2 SMNVEV (reference sequence). The CDR3 is 14 residues long. V was cut by 5 bases and J by 1 base, with 11 bases left in between. CDR3 in amino acids: CASSPDWAQETQYF. CDR3 DNA sequence: TGTGCCAGCAGTCCCGACTGGGCCCAAGAGACCCAGTACTTC.

Details on this clonotype: The junction and the germline gene differ at one end; a read error may be behind it. In DNA form, the CDR3 reads TGCAGTGCTAGCAAAACAGGGAATAGAGAGACCCAGTACTTT. This gives the protein CSASKTGNRETQYF. The V call is TRBV20-1, the J call TRBJ2-5; D possibly corresponds to TRBD1 (6 bases). This CDR3 is 14 amino acids long. The germline CDR1 and CDR2 sequences are DFQATT and SNEGSKA (reference sequence).

This clonotype has only a few counts. The chain couples TRBV25-1 to TRBJ2-5, with D possibly TRBD2 on 5 matching bases. The CDR3 consists of 15 residues. The germline gives CDR1 MGHDK, CDR2 SYGVNS. The V gene lost 3 bases and the J gene lost 1 base, with 12 bases spanning the gap. CDR3 DNA: TGTGCCAGCAGTGATGGTACTACTAGCCAAGAGACCCAGTACTTC. Encoded protein: CASSDGTTSQETQYF.

This clonotype was seen a few times. The chain joins TRBV20-1 to TRBJ1-2, with D maybe TRBD1 (5 bases). V was shortened by 5 bases and J by 7 bases, with 14 bases between the two germline ends. This CDR3 is 12 amino acids long. Germline CDR1 reads DFQATT; CDR2 reads SNEGSKA (reference sequence). In nucleotides, the CDR3 is TGCAGTGCTGCGGACACGGCCCTTGGCTACACCTTC. This gives the protein CSAADTALGYTF.

The chain joins TRBV7-9 to TRBJ2-3; D remains ambiguous. The CDR3 length is 13 residues. CDR1 is SEHNR and CDR2 is FQNEAQ in the germline V gene (reference sequence). V gave up 4 bases and J gave up 2 bases, with 7 bases separating them. This CDR3 reads CASSSSYTDTQYF. CDR3 DNA: TGTGCCAGCAGCTCTTCATACACAGATACGCAGTATTTT.